A single sample is the source of the 8 T cell receptor beta chains below, sequenced in a study of metastatic and nonmetastatic thyroid tumors. All patients were untreated before thyroid surgery. TCRdb re-called clones from the PCR reads using MiXCR. The sample includes some 30,000 clones, around 7% of them seen just once. The material sequenced was blood. The origin of the receptors is a female donor with papillary thyroid cancer or a benign thyroid nodule (not recorded which). Some clones in this sample may be carry-over from other donors' samples.

This clone showed up many times. This sequence joins TRBV18 and TRBJ2-7; 7 positions match TRBD2. The junction had 9 bases not matched to a gene; V was cut back by 4 bases and J by 0 bases. Germline CDR1 reads KGHSH; CDR2 reads LQKENI. The CDR3 runs 16 residues. This chain's CDR3 is CASSLVASGISYEQYF. For the CDR3, the DNA is TGTGCCAGCTCACTGGTCGCTAGCGGCATCTCCTACGAGCAGTACTTC.

The table lists this clone with many counts. The DNA of the CDR3 is TGCGCCAGCAGCCAAGCTCCAGCGTCTTCTACCGGGGAGCTGTTTTTT. Encoded protein: CASSQAPASSTGELFF. The chain recombines TRBV4-1 with TRBJ2-2; D gene ambiguous. The CDR3 is 16 amino acids. From germline, CDR1 is MGHRA and CDR2 YSYEKL. The V and J ends lost 1 base and 5 bases respectively, with 14 bases between them.

In its sample, this clone was seen many times. This rearrangement joins TRBV7-2 to TRBJ2-1, with TRBD1 matching over 10 bases. V was pared by 4 bases and J by 2 bases, with 2 bases of the junction left unmatched. The germline CDR1 and CDR2 sequences are SGHTA and FQGNSA. The CDR3 is made up of 15 amino acids. In DNA form, the CDR3 reads TGTGCCAGCAGCTCAGACAGGGGGCCCTACAATGAGCAGTTCTTC. It translates to CASSSDRGPYNEQFF. The full variable domain, with the rest looked up from reference TRBV7-2 and TRBJ2-1, is GAGVSQSPSNKVTEKGKDVELRCDPISGHTALYWYRQSLGQGLEFLIYFQGNSAPDKSGLPSDRFSAERTGGSVSTLTIQRTQQEDSAVYLCASSSDRGPYNEQFFGPGTRLTVL.

This clone was recorded many times. The chain employs TRBV20-1 and TRBJ2-1; TRBD2 agrees at 8 bases. The CDR3 extends over 15 amino acids. The junction had 10 bases not matched to a gene; V was cut back by 4 bases and J by 5 bases. From germline, CDR1 is DFQATT and CDR2 SNEGSKA (reference sequence). In DNA, the CDR3 is TGCAGTGCTACAACTCCGACTAGCGCTCACAATGAGCAGTTCTTC. Amino acid sequence: CSATTPTSAHNEQFF.

This clone occurred many times. V gene TRBV28 combines with J gene TRBJ1-1; 7 bases agree with TRBD1. The ends lost 5 bases at V and 0 bases at J; junction bases unmatched: 6. Looked up from germline, CDR1 is MDHEN and CDR2 is SYDVKM. The CDR3 loop spans 15 amino acids. This CDR3 reads CASSPLQGMNTEAFF. For the CDR3, the DNA is TGTGCCAGCAGTCCCCTACAGGGGATGAACACTGAAGCTTTCTTT.

This clone has ten or more counts. The V gene is TRBV19, the J gene TRBJ2-1; perhaps TRBD2 as D (6 bases). Trimming took off 5 bases at V and 6 bases at J, with 20 bases between the two ends. CDR3 length: 16 amino acids. Germline V gene lookup returns CDR1 LNHDA and CDR2 SQIVND (reference sequence). In nucleotides, the CDR3 is TGTGCCAGTAGTCCAGCCGGGGGAGGACTACGCAATGAGCAGTTCTTC. It is translated as CASSPAGGGLRNEQFF.

With respect to this clone: With a much larger clone just one base away, this may be a read error. The chain joins TRBV28 to TRBJ2-1, with D uncertain. This CDR3 is built from 12 residues. Between the trimmed V and J ends, which lost 2 bases and 13 bases, there was a span of 12 bases. CDR1 MDHEN and CDR2 SYDVKM come from the germline V gene. The CDR3 sequence: CASSLRHAIQFF. Here the CDR3 DNA reads TGTGCCAGCAGTTTACGGCACGCCATTCAGTTCTTC.

This clone was seen many times. This rearrangement joins TRBV6-1 to TRBJ1-1, with D perhaps TRBD1 (6 bases). CDR1 and CDR2 (germline): MNHNS, SASEGT. Trimming shortened V by 6 bases and J by 0 bases, and 17 bases separated the two germline ends. The CDR3 is made up of 16 amino acids. CDR3 protein: CASRKQGKGMNTEAFF. CDR3 nucleotide sequence: TGTGCCAGCAGGAAACAGGGTAAGGGAATGAACACTGAAGCTTTCTTT.